This passage covers 25 T cell receptor beta chains from one sample sequenced in a study of cytomegalovirus exposure and HLA in healthy donors (dated by TCRdb to 2015 to 2018). The library was obtained by the immunoSEQ multiplex PCR assay. A mixture of 60 forward primers for TCR Vbeta segments and 13 reverse primers for TCR Jbeta segments was used in the multiplex PCR. TCRdb holds this immuneACCESS table with in-frame rearrangements only. Some clones are missing; in checked studies, unresolved V genes explain under half, and the rest has no known cause. This sample has roughly 100,000 clones in its table, and roughly 15% of those were observed once. In total, the top ten clones hold approximately 0.8% of the sample. Sequenced input: PBMCs. Receptor source: a female donor in good health and CMV-seronegative.

This clone was seen only a few times. Additional DNA sequences in this sample encode the identical CDR3. The chain links TRBV2 to TRBJ2-5; the D is unclear. Deletions cut 7 bases from V and 5 bases from J, with 5 bases between. The CDR3 runs 10 residues. Germline CDR1 and CDR2: SNHLY and FYNNEI. CDR3 loop: CASTLETQYF. CDR3 coding DNA: TGTGCCAGCACCCTGGAGACCCAGTACTTC.

The rearrangement links TRBV5-6 to TRBJ1-2, with 8 nucleotides matching TRBD1. The germline gives CDR1 SGHDT, CDR2 YYEEEE. This CDR3 contains 13 residues. J lost 4 bases, V lost 3 bases, and 2 bases had no gene match. The CDR3 region has the DNA TGTGCCAGCAGCTCGGACAGGGCCTATGGCTACACCTTC. Translation gives CASSSDRAYGYTF.

The rearrangement uses TRBV2 and TRBJ1-1; 8 bases match TRBD1. Germline CDR1 SNHLY, CDR2 FYNNEI. CDR3 length: 14 amino acids. J gave up 0 bases and V 6 bases, and 3 bases lay outside the gene matches. The CDR3: CASRGQGVNTEAFF. The CDR3 region has the DNA TGTGCCAGCAGAGGACAGGGTGTGAACACTGAAGCTTTCTTT.

In this sample, this clone turned up a few times. The chain has TRBV6-5 and TRBJ1-1, with D possibly TRBD1 on 6 matching bases. Germline CDR1 MNHEY, CDR2 SVGAGI. Trimming stripped 5 bases from V and 0 bases from J, with 13 bases between. This CDR3 is built from 15 residues. CDR3 region: CASSGPTGMNTEAFF. DNA for the CDR3: TGTGCCAGCAGTGGACCGACAGGTATGAACACTGAAGCTTTCTTT.

This clone was recorded a few times. The V gene is TRBV18, the J gene TRBJ2-7; TRBD1 aligns across 7 bases. Per germline, CDR1 KGHSH and CDR2 LQKENI. The CDR3 is 13 residues long. V trimming: 3 bases; J trimming: 2 bases; junction bases outside the gene matches: 1. The CDR3 region is CASSPRGTYEQYF. DNA for the CDR3: TGTGCCAGCTCACCCAGGGGGACCTACGAGCAGTACTTC. Complete variable domain (other parts from reference TRBV18 and TRBJ2-7): NAGVMQNPRHLVRRRGQEARLRCSPMKGHSHVYWYRQLPEEGLKFMVYLQKENIIDESGMPKERFSAEFPKEGPSILRIQQVVRGDSAAYFCASSPRGTYEQYFGPGTRLTVT.

The chain recombines TRBV7-8 with TRBJ1-5, with 7 bases fitting TRBD1. V lost 7 bases and J lost 0; bases outside the gene matches: 9. The germline gives CDR1 SGHVS, CDR2 FQNEAQ. This CDR3 spans 16 amino acids. The CDR3 loop is CASTSEGALSNQPQHF. For the CDR3, the DNA is TGTGCCAGCACCTCAGAGGGGGCACTTAGCAATCAGCCCCAGCATTTT.

The chain has TRBV4-3 and TRBJ2-2, with 11 bases matching TRBD2. V was clipped by 1 base and J by 8 bases; unmatched bases: 9. Germline V CDR1 and CDR2: LGHNA, YSLEER. The CDR3 sequence is 17 residues long. The DNA of the CDR3 is TGCGCCAGCAGCCAAGGGGTCTTGACTAGCGGGGCGGGGGAGCTGTTTTTT. It codes for CASSQGVLTSGAGELFF.

This chain uses TRBV4-2 with TRBJ2-1, with 7 positions matching TRBD2. The CDR3 has 17 amino acids. J gave up 4 bases and V 1 base, and 10 bases lay outside the gene matches. Germline V gene sequence: CDR1 LGHNA, CDR2 YNFKEQ. The CDR3 here is CASSQAGLADSYNEQFF. The DNA of the CDR3 is TGTGCCAGCAGCCAAGCTGGCCTAGCGGATTCTTACAATGAGCAGTTCTTC.

This clone appeared a few times. CDR3 in amino acids: CASSLLAGGPLYNEQFF. In DNA, the CDR3 is TGTGCCAGCAGCTTACTAGCGGGGGGCCCCCTATACAATGAGCAGTTCTTC. The genes are TRBV7-2 and TRBJ2-1, with 11 nucleotides matching TRBD2. The germline V gene encodes CDR1 SGHTA and CDR2 FQGNSA. The CDR3 extends over 17 amino acids. V shed 2 bases, J shed 4 bases, and the junction held 7 bases outside the gene matches.

This chain connects TRBV21-1 to TRBJ1-2; the D call TRBD1 from the table was never checked on the DNA. TRBV21-1 has pseudogene status. The length of the CDR3 is 14 residues. In nucleotides, the CDR3 is TGTGCCAGCAGCAGTCGAAAAGGGGCGTTCGGCTACACCTTC. This encodes CASSSRKGAFGYTF.

This rearrangement joins TRBV7-9 to TRBJ2-3; maybe TRBD1 (5 bases). CDR3 length: 14 residues. Trimming stripped 4 bases from V and 0 bases from J, with 8 bases between. Germline V gene lookup returns CDR1 SEHNR and CDR2 FQNEAQ (reference sequence). CDR3 residues: CASSSGFSTDTQYF. CDR3 bases: TGTGCCAGCAGCTCAGGGTTTAGCACAGATACGCAGTATTTT. Together with reference TRBV7-9 and TRBJ2-3, the CDR3 gives the full variable domain: DTGVSQNPRHKITKRGQNVTFRCDPISEHNRLYWYRQTLGQGPEFLTYFQNEAQLEKSRLLSDRFSAERPKGSFSTLEIQRTEQGDSAMYLCASSSGFSTDTQYFGPGTRLTVL.

V usage is TRBV9 and J usage is TRBJ1-2; D not resolved. Germline-derived CDR1 and CDR2 are SGDLS and YYNGEE. Trimming removed 0 bases at V and 8 bases at J, with 23 bases between. This CDR3 is built from 17 residues. CDR3 sequence reads: CASSVEGLAGAQRGYTF. For the CDR3, the DNA is TGTGCCAGCAGCGTAGAAGGACTGGCGGGCGCTCAGCGGGGCTACACCTTC.

This clone has a handful of counts. V usage is TRBV28 and J usage is TRBJ1-2; D call uncertain. The CDR3 spans 15 residues. Trimming shortened V by 1 base and J by 4 bases, and 13 bases separated the two germline ends. Germline V gene lookup returns CDR1 MDHEN and CDR2 SYDVKM. The CDR3 is CASSLSGRISYGYTF. CDR3 coding DNA: TGTGCCAGCAGTTTATCTGGCAGAATCTCCTATGGCTACACCTTC.

The chain employs TRBV6-7 and TRBJ2-7; 7 nucleotides align to TRBD2. TRBV6-7 is treated as an ORF (open reading frame) with a function not yet certain. The CDR3 runs 17 residues. Trimming at V came to 0 bases and at J to 0 bases, leaving 8 bases not matched to a gene. The CDR3 coding sequence is TGTGCCAGCAGTTACTCTTGGCTAGCGGTGAGCTCCTACGAGCAGTACTTC. It specifies CASSYSWLAVSSYEQYF.

This clone showed up just a few times. The chain is built from TRBV6-5 and TRBJ2-3, with D perhaps TRBD1 (5 bases). This CDR3 contains 15 residues. V lost 5 bases and J 0 bases, leaving 12 bases between the germline ends. Per germline, CDR1 MNHEY and CDR2 SVGAGI. The CDR3 sequence: CASSPQGFSTDTQYF. DNA of the CDR3: TGTGCCAGCAGTCCCCAGGGATTTAGCACAGATACGCAGTATTTT.

This chain links TRBV5-1 with TRBJ2-2; 8 bases fit TRBD2. CDR1 is SGHRS and CDR2 is YFSETQ in the germline V gene. The CDR3 runs 15 residues. V was pared by 2 bases and J by 6 bases, with 6 bases of the junction left unmatched. CDR3 sequence reads: CASSLNGGAAGELFF. The CDR3 DNA reads TGCGCCAGCAGCTTAAACGGGGGGGCCGCCGGGGAGCTGTTTTTT.

This clone was picked up a small number of times. V and J are TRBV28 and TRBJ1-4; possible D gene TRBD1, 5 bases. CDR3 size: 14 residues. CDR1 is MDHEN and CDR2 is SYDVKM in the germline V gene. V shed 5 bases and J shed 4 bases, with 11 bases lying between them. This CDR3 is CASSLQGYNEKLFF. In DNA, the CDR3 is TGTGCCAGCAGTCTCCAGGGATATAATGAAAAACTGTTTTTT.

This clone was counted only a few times. The V gene is TRBV15, the J gene TRBJ2-5; 7 bases fit TRBD2. V dropped 0 bases and J dropped 5; count of bases not matched to a gene: 3. Germline V gene lookup returns CDR1 LNHNV and CDR2 YYDKDF (reference sequence). The CDR3 is 14 residues long. The CDR3 bases are TGTGCCACCAGCAGAGATGGGAGGGTGGAGACCCAGTACTTC. Translated, it gives CATSRDGRVETQYF.

V is TRBV2 and J is TRBJ1-5, with D possibly being TRBD1 (5 bases). CDR1 is SNHLY, CDR2 FYNNEI, per germline. The CDR3 consists of 13 residues. Trimming left V 7 bases short and J 1 base short, with 8 bases between. The CDR3 reads CASMRDSNQPQHF. The CDR3 DNA sequence: TGTGCCAGCATGCGGGACAGCAATCAGCCCCAGCATTTT.

V gene TRBV4-3 combines with J gene TRBJ2-3, with 9 bases aligning to TRBD1. With 1 base clipped from V and 7 bases from J, the junction kept 6 bases outside the gene matches. Germline CDR1 is LGHNA and CDR2 is YSLEER. This CDR3 has 15 residues. The CDR3 loop reads CASSQGGTGLYTQYF. The CDR3 bases are TGCGCCAGCAGCCAAGGCGGGACAGGGCTCTATACGCAGTATTTT.

The chain combines TRBV7-9 with TRBJ1-1; no clear D gene. CDR1 is SEHNR and CDR2 is FQNEAQ in the germline V gene (reference sequence). The V end was cut by 5 bases, the J end by 8 bases, with 12 bases between. CDR3 length equals 12 residues. The CDR3 is CASSASGVEAFF. CDR3 nucleotides: TGTGCCAGCAGCGCCAGCGGGGTAGAAGCTTTCTTT.

The table lists this clone with a few counts. This rearrangement joins TRBV5-1 to TRBJ2-7; a weak D match, TRBD2 (6 bases). This CDR3 spans 15 amino acids. The V gene's germline CDR1 is SGHRS and CDR2 YFSETQ. Trimming took 4 bases from V and 9 from J, leaving 23 bases between them. The CDR3: CASSPAGREGPGQYF. In DNA form, the CDR3 reads TGCGCCAGCAGCCCGGCCGGGAGAGAGGGTCCCGGGCAGTACTTC.

V is TRBV9 and J is TRBJ2-3, with TRBD2 matching 12 bases. V trimming: 0 bases; J trimming: 5 bases; junction bases outside the gene matches: 7. This CDR3 spans 17 amino acids. The germline V gene has CDR1 SGDLS and CDR2 YYNGEE. The CDR3 nucleotides read TGTGCCAGCAGCGTAGGGCTAGCGGGAGGGCTTATAGATACGCAGTATTTT. Translating gives CASSVGLAGGLIDTQYF.

This clone was detected only a few times. This chain joins TRBV7-3 and TRBJ2-2, with 11 bases aligning to TRBD2. The CDR3 is made up of 16 amino acids. The germline V gene has CDR1 SGHTA and CDR2 FQGTGA. V gave up 5 bases and J gave up 8 bases; unmatched junction bases: 10. CDR3 DNA sequence: TGTGCCAGCAGCCCTCTGGGACTAGCGGACGTTGGGGAGCTGTTTTTT. The encoded protein is CASSPLGLADVGELFF.

The chain uses TRBV6-6 and TRBJ2-3, with 8 bases fitting TRBD1. This CDR3 comprises 12 residues. Germline lookup yields CDR1 MNHNY and CDR2 SVGAGI (reference sequence). V shed 9 bases and J 2 bases; nucleotides not matched to a gene: 1. The CDR3: CARTGVTDTQYF. DNA for the CDR3: TGTGCCAGGACAGGGGTCACAGATACGCAGTATTTT.